This TCR beta chain was sequenced for a study of T cells in localized non-small cell lung cancer. Study-wide results and limits: Elevated blood T cell density was associated with longer overall survival. Exceeding tumor, uninvolved adjacent lung had the highest T cell clonality. Appearing in adjacent lung were a median about 50 of the top 100 tumor clones.

This clone occurred once. Its specificity is unknown. Here immunoSEQ multiplex PCR was the method, and the copy in TCRdb shows in-frame clones only, minus some. The table shows around 30,000 clones, with around 90% occurring only once. V shed 2 bases and J 4 bases; nucleotides not matched to a gene: 12. This CDR3 is built from 18 residues. The germline V gene encodes CDR1 MGHRA and CDR2 YSYEKL. The source was peripheral blood, collected before any cancer treatment. The sequence was obtained from a female donor older than 55 with stage III squamous cell lung carcinoma. This chain uses TRBV4-1 with TRBJ1-5, with 9 bases identical to TRBD1. In DNA form, the CDR3 reads TGCGCCAGCAGCCAACGGACAGGGGACGGTCAAGGGAATCAGCCCCAGCATTTT. Translation gives CASSQRTGDGQGNQPQHF.